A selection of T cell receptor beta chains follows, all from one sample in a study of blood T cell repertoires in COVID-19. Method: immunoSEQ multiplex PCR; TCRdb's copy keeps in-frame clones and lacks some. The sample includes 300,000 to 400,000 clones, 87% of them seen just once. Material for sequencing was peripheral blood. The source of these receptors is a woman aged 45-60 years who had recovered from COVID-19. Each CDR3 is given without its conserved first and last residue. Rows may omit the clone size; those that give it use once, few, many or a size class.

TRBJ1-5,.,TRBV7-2,ASSGGGRDNQPQH
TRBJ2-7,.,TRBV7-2,ASSLATGSSYEQY
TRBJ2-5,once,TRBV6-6,AILGGGQETQY
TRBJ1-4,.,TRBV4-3,ASSRGTSEKLF
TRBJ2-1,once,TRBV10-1,ASSSSGGFNEQF
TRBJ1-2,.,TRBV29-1,SAGKDANYGYT
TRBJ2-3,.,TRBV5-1,ASNRGATDTQY
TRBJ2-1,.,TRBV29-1,SVEIGGSLSYNEQF
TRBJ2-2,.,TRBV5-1,ASSQQGGAGELF
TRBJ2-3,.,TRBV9,ASSSRNTDTQY
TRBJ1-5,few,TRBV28,ASSLGGSNNQPQH
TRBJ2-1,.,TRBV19,ASSRQGYEQF
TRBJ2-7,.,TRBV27,ASSLGSSGSNEQY
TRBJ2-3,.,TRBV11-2,ASSFNVRADTQY
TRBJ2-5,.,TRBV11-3,ASSPGGPAETQY
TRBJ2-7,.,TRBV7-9,ASSLGTGVIYEQY
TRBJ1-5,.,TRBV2,ASGGQGSNQPQH